These 15 T cell receptor beta chains were sequenced from one sample in a study of OX40 agonist ivuxolimab in advanced cancers. TCRdb keeps only in-frame clones here, not all; method: immunoSEQ multiplex PCR. The sample includes about 86,000 clones, around 88% of them seen just once. Sequenced material: CD4+ or CD8+ T cells sorted from blood, taken in a trial of the OX40 agonist ivuxolimab. Every receptor here comes from an adult with an advanced solid tumor such as melanoma, head and neck, liver or kidney cancer.

This chain uses TRBV7-2 with TRBJ2-7, with 9 bases matching TRBD1. Germline-derived CDR1 and CDR2 are SGHTA and FQGNSA. CDR3 length equals 15 residues. With V trimmed by 5 bases and J by 2 bases, 7 bases remained unmatched. CDR3 region: CASSKGTGKPYEQYF. The CDR3 region has the DNA TGTGCCAGCAGCAAGGGGACAGGGAAGCCCTACGAGCAGTACTTC.

This chain links TRBV6-1 with TRBJ2-3; D gene uncertain. Trimming stripped 1 base from V and 3 bases from J, with 8 bases between. This CDR3 contains 14 residues. Germline assignment: CDR1 MNHNS and CDR2 SASEGT. CDR3 nucleotides: TGTGCCAGCAGTGAAGGCCCGAGTACAGATACGCAGTATTTT. Protein: CASSEGPSTDTQYF.

Turning to this clone: The CDR3 does not close with the conserved phenylalanine or tryptophan, likely indicating a read error. No DNA is shown, since the ends of the CDR3 on it are uncertain; the CDR3 is the one TCRdb lists. This rearrangement joins TRBV7-9 to TRBJ2-7; the D call of TRBD2 is as the table states it, not checked on the DNA. With termini counted, the CDR3 has 12 amino acids. Germline values: CDR1 SEHNR, CDR2 FQNEAQ (reference sequence). This CDR3 reads CASSLAHTGGEI.

The chain carries TRBV4-1 and TRBJ2-1; 11 nucleotides align to TRBD2. The CDR3 has 17 residues. V was clipped by 0 bases and J by 2 bases; unmatched bases: 3. In germline, CDR1 is MGHRA, CDR2 YSYEKL. The CDR3 reads CASSQEGGLAAYNEQFF. In DNA, the CDR3 is TGCGCCAGCAGCCAAGAGGGGGGACTAGCGGCCTACAATGAGCAGTTCTTC.

The rearrangement links TRBV7-2 to TRBJ2-7, with TRBD2 identical over 7 bases. CDR3 length: 15 residues. V was clipped by 5 bases and J by 7 bases; unmatched bases: 14. Per the germline V gene, CDR1 is SGHTA and CDR2 is FQGNSA. Written as DNA, the CDR3 is TGTGCCAGCAGCCCCGGGTTCCAAACAGCGGGGGAGCAGTACTTC. Residues: CASSPGFQTAGEQYF.

The table lists this clone with a count of one. V is TRBV5-1 and J is TRBJ2-1; D unclear. CDR1 and CDR2 (germline): SGHRS, YFSETQ. V gave up 0 bases and J gave up 2 bases, with 9 bases separating them. This CDR3 is 15 amino acids long. The CDR3 region is CASSLGTGTYNEQFF. CDR3 sequence (DNA): TGCGCCAGCAGCTTGGGTACTGGGACCTACAATGAGCAGTTCTTC.

The chain joins TRBV4-2 to TRBJ2-7, with TRBD1 as a possible D gene (6 bases). V was clipped by 1 base and J by 0 bases, with 10 bases between them. CDR3 length: 15 amino acids. Germline-derived CDR1 and CDR2 are LGHNA and YNFKEQ. DNA for the CDR3: TGTGCCAGCAGCCAAGCCAAGGGGGACTCCTACGAGCAGTACTTC. Amino acid sequence: CASSQAKGDSYEQYF.

The gene calls are TRBV18 and TRBJ2-7; 8 nucleotides agree with TRBD2. Germline loops: CDR1 KGHSH, CDR2 LQKENI. This CDR3 region has 13 residues. Losses at the gene ends were 6 bases for V and 5 bases for J; bases not matched to a gene: 6. The CDR3 region has the DNA TGTGCCAGCTCGCCGGGACTAGGGGACGAGCAGTACTTC. Its translation is CASSPGLGDEQYF.

V and J are TRBV7-9 and TRBJ2-1, with D possibly TRBD2 on 6 matching bases. V was clipped by 6 bases and J by 14 bases, with 23 bases between them. Germline V lookup: CDR1 SEHNR, CDR2 FQNEAQ (reference sequence). The CDR3 runs 14 residues. CDR3 in amino acids: CASRLMQSGSSEFF. The CDR3, as DNA: TGTGCCAGCAGACTCATGCAGAGCGGGTCCTCGGAGTTCTTC.

This chain connects TRBV30 to TRBJ2-5; the match to TRBD1 covers 12 bases. V shed 5 bases and J 7 bases; nucleotides not matched to a gene: 5. Germline V gene lookup returns CDR1 GTSNPN and CDR2 SVGIG (reference sequence). The CDR3 contains 13 residues. The CDR3 region has the DNA TGTGCCTGGGGGACAGGGGGCTTCAGGACCCAGTACTTC. This sequence encodes CAWGTGGFRTQYF.

The chain uses TRBV27 and TRBJ2-2; TRBD1 aligns across 9 bases. J lost 0 bases, V lost 7 bases, and 15 bases had no gene match. The CDR3 has 19 amino acids. CDR1 is MNHEY, CDR2 SMNVEV, per germline (reference sequence). The CDR3 bases are TGTGCCAGCACCCGCCGGGACAGGGATCCACACTCGAACACCGGGGAGCTGTTTTTT. This sequence encodes CASTRRDRDPHSNTGELFF.

This rearrangement joins TRBV5-1 to TRBJ2-6, with unresolved D. This CDR3 is 16 amino acids long. The germline gives CDR1 SGHRS, CDR2 YFSETQ. V was shortened by 1 base and J by 1 base, with 9 bases between the two germline ends. The CDR3 DNA is TGCGCCAGCAGCTTGAATTCTGGTTCTGGGGCCAACGTCCTGACTTTC. This codes for CASSLNSGSGANVLTF.

The rearrangement links TRBV28 to TRBJ1-1, with D hard to call. This CDR3 comprises 12 residues. V was cut by 10 bases and J by 1 base, with 10 bases left in between. Per the germline V gene, CDR1 is MDHEN and CDR2 is SYDVKM. This CDR3 reads CAIRGPNTEAFF. The CDR3 nucleotides are TGTGCCATTAGAGGTCCGAACACTGAAGCTTTCTTT.

This clone turned up a few times. The chain couples TRBV7-3 to TRBJ2-1, with D perhaps matching TRBD2 (6 bases). The CDR3 is 13 residues long. V shed 5 bases and J shed 12 bases, with 17 bases lying between them. Looked up from germline, CDR1 is SGHTA and CDR2 is FQGTGA. The DNA of the CDR3 is TGTGCCAGCAGCGCCACGCCGGGGGTAGGGCAGTTCTTC. The encoded protein is CASSATPGVGQFF.

The chain is built from TRBV30 and TRBJ2-3; D could derive from TRBD1 or TRBD2 (5 bases each). This CDR3 region has 15 residues. CDR1 and CDR2 from the germline V gene are GTSNPN and SVGIG (reference sequence). V lost 0 bases to trimming and J lost 1 base, with 11 bases between them. CDR3 region: CAWSVRGDGTDTQYF. Here the CDR3 DNA reads TGTGCCTGGAGTGTACGAGGGGATGGCACAGATACGCAGTATTTT.